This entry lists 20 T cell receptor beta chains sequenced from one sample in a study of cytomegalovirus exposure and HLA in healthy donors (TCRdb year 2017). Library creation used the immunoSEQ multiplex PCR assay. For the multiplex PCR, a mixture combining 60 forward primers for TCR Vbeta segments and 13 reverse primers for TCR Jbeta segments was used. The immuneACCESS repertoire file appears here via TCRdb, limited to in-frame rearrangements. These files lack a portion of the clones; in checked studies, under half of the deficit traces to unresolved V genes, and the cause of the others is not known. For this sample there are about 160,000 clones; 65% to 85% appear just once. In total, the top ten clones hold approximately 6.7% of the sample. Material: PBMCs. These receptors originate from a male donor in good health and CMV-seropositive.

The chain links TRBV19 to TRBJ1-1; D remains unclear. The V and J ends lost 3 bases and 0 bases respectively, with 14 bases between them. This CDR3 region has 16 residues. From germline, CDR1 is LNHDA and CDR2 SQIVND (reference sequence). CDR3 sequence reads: CASSIGPNRMNTEAFF. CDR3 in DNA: TGTGCCAGTAGTATTGGCCCGAATCGAATGAACACTGAAGCTTTCTTT.

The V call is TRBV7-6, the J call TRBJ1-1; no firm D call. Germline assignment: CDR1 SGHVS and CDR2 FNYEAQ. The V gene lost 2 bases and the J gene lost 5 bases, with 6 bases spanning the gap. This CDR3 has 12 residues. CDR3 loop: CASSLWRTEAFF. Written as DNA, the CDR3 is TGTGCCAGCAGCTTATGGAGGACTGAAGCTTTCTTT.

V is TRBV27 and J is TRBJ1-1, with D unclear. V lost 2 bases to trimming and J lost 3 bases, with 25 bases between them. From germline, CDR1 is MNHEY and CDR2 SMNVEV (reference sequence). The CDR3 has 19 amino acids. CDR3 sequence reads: CASSLLRGYGRAVDTEAFF. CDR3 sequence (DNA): TGTGCCAGCAGTTTACTCCGTGGGTACGGGAGGGCGGTGGACACTGAAGCTTTCTTT.

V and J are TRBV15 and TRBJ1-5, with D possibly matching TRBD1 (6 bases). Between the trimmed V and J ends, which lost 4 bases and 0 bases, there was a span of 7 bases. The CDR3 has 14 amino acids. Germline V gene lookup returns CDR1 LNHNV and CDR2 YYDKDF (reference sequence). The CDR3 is CATSTRGSNQPQHF. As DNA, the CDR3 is TGTGCCACCAGCACCAGGGGTAGCAATCAGCCCCAGCATTTT.

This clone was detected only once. The CDR3 nucleotides read TGTGCCAGCAGTTACATAGCGGGGAATGAGCAGTTCTTC. Translating gives CASSYIAGNEQFF. This chain connects TRBV6-5 to TRBJ2-1; 8 bases map to TRBD2. CDR3 length: 13 amino acids. Unmatched junction bases numbered 1, after V lost 2 bases and J lost 7 bases. The germline gives CDR1 MNHEY, CDR2 SVGAGI.

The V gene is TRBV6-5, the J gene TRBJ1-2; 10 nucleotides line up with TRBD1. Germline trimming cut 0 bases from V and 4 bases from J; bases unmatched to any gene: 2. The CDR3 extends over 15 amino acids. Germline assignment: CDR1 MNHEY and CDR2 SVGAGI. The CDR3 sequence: CASSYSGTGAYGYTF. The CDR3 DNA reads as TGTGCCAGCAGTTACTCAGGGACAGGGGCCTATGGCTACACCTTC.

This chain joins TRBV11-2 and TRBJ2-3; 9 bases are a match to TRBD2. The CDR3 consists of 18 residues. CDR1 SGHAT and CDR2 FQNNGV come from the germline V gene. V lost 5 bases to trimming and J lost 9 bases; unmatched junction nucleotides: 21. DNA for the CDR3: TGTGCCAGCAGCAGCCCTAGAATAAGCGGGAGGACTCAGAGAACGCAGTATTTT. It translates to CASSSPRISGRTQRTQYF. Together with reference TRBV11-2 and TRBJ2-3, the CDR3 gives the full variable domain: EAGVAQSPRYKIIEKRQSVAFWCNPISGHATLYWYQQILGQGPKLLIQFQNNGVVDDSQLPKDRFSAERLKGVDSTLKIQPAKLEDSAVYLCASSSPRISGRTQRTQYFGPGTRLTVL.

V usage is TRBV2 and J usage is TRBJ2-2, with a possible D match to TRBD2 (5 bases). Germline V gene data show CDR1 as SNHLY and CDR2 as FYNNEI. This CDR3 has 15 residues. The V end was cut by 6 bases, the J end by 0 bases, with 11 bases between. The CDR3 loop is CASRSGTTNTGELFF. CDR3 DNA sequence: TGTGCCAGCAGAAGCGGAACCACGAACACCGGGGAGCTGTTTTTT.

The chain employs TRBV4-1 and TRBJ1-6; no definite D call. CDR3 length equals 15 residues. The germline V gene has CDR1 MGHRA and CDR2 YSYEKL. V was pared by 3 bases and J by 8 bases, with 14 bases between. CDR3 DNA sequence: TGCGCCAGCAGCCAGACCCCACAGCGGGATTCACCCCTCCACTTT. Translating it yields CASSQTPQRDSPLHF.

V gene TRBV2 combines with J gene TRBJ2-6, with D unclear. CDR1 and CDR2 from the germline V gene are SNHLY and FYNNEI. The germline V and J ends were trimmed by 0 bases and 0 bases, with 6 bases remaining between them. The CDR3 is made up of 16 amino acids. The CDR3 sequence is CASSEARISGANVLTF. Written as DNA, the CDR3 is TGTGCCAGCAGTGAAGCCAGAATCTCTGGGGCCAACGTCCTGACTTTC. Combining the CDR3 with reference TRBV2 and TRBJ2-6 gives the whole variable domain EPEVTQTPSHQVTQMGQEVILRCVPISNHLYFYWYRQILGQKVEFLVSFYNNEISEKSEIFDDQFSVERPDGSNFTLKIRSTKLEDSAMYFCASSEARISGANVLTFGAGSRLTVL.

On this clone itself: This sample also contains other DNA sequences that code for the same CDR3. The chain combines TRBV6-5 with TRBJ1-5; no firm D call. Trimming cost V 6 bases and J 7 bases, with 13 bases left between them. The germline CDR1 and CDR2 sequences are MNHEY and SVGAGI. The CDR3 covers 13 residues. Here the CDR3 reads CASSSEGGQPQHF. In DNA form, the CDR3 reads TGTGCCAGCAGCTCGGAGGGCGGACAGCCCCAGCATTTT.

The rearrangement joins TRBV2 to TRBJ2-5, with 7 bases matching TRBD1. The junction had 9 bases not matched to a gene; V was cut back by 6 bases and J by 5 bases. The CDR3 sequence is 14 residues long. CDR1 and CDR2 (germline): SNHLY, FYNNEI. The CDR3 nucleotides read TGTGCCAGCAGCAAGTTGACAGGGACGGAGACCCAGTACTTC. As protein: CASSKLTGTETQYF.

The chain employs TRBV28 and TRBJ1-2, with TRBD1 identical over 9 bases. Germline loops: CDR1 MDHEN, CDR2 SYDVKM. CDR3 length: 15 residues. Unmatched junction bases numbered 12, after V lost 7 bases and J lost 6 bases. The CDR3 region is CASTPFTGGVNGYTF. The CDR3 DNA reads TGTGCCAGCACCCCCTTTACAGGGGGCGTCAATGGCTACACCTTC.

CDR3 DNA sequence: TGTGCCAGCAGTCTGGACAGGGTATCGGCCGGGGAGCTGTTTTTT. It is translated as CASSLDRVSAGELFF. This chain connects TRBV2 to TRBJ2-2; 8 bases map to TRBD1. The CDR3 has 15 residues. Germline CDR1 and CDR2: SNHLY and FYNNEI. J was trimmed by 6 bases and V by 5 bases; bases with no gene match: 8.

The CDR3 nucleotides read TGTGCCTGCCCCCTCCGGGGGGGCTTCCCATTCGAGCAGTACTTC. Translating gives CACPLRGGFPFEQYF. V and J are TRBV30 and TRBJ2-7, with 8 bases lining up with TRBD2. There are 15 residues in the CDR3. J was trimmed by 6 bases and V by 6 bases; bases with no gene match: 16. The germline CDR1 and CDR2 sequences are GTSNPN and SVGIG (reference sequence).

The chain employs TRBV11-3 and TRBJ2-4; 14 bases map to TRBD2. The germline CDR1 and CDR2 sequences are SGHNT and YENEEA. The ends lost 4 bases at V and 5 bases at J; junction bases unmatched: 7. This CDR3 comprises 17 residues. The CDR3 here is CASSSLQGLAGENIQYF. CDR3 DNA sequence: TGTGCCAGCAGCTCCCTTCAGGGACTAGCGGGAGAAAACATTCAGTACTTC. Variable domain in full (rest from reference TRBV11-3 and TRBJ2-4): EAGVVQSPRYKIIEKKQPVAFWCNPISGHNTLYWYLQNLGQGPELLIRYENEEAVDDSQLPKDRFSAERLKGVDSTLKIQPAELGDSAVYLCASSSLQGLAGENIQYFGAGTRLSVL.

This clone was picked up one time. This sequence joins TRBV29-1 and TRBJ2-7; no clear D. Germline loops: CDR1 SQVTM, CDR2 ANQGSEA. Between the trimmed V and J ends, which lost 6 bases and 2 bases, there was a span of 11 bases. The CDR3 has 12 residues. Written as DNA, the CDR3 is TGCAGCGTCGAGGTAGTCCCCTACGAGCAGTACTTC. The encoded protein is CSVEVVPYEQYF.

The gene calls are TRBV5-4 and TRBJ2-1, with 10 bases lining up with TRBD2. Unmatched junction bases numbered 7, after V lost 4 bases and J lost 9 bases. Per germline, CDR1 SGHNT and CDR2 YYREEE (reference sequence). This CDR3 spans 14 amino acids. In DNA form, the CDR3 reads TGTGCCAGCAGCAAAGAGCGGGAGGGCAGTGAGCAGTTCTTC. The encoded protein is CASSKEREGSEQFF. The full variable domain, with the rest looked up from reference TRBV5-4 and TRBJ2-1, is ETGVTQSPTHLIKTRGQQVTLRCSSQSGHNTVSWYQQALGQGPQFIFQYYREEENGRGNFPPRFSGLQFPNYSSELNVNALELDDSALYLCASSKEREGSEQFFGPGTRLTVL.

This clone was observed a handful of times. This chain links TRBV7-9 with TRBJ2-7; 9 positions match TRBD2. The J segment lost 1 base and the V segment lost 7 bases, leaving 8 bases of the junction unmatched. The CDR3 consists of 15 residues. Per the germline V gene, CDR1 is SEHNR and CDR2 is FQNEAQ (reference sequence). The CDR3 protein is CASNGPGLASYEQYF. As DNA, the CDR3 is TGTGCCAGCAACGGTCCGGGACTAGCATCCTACGAGCAGTACTTC.

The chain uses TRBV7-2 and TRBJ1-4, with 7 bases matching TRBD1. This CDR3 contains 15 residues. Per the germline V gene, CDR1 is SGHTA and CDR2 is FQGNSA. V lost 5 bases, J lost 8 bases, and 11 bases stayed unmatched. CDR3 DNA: TGTGCCAGCAGCACCCGACAGGGATTTTCCGAAAAACTGTTTTTT. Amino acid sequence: CASSTRQGFSEKLFF.